This TCR beta chain was documented in a study of blood T cells in healthy people across ages. Whole-study findings and limits: Naive CD4+ cells and diversity were both higher in long-lived donors than in aged donors.

Details on this clonotype: Its antigen is not known.

The second PCR ran about 6 to 11 cycles with a sample-barcoded 5' primer and J-beta primers. TCRdb called the 5' RACE reads again in MiXCR, with one record for every CDR3 protein. Of approximately 880,000 distinct CDR3 sequences listed, around 46% are singletons. The trim removed 3 bases at V and 10 bases at J, leaving 9 bases unmatched. This CDR3 is 15 amino acids long. Germline V gene data show CDR1 as SEHNR and CDR2 as FQNEAQ (reference sequence). This clonotype was sampled from a man aged 30 to 39 in good health. The gene calls are TRBV7-9 and TRBJ1-6, with TRBD1 matching over 7 bases. Sequenced material: blood. CDR3 sequence reads: CASSLQGVGQSPLHF. CDR3 sequence (DNA): TGTGCCAGCAGCTTGCAGGGGGTGGGACAGTCACCCCTCCACTTT.